This T cell receptor (beta chain) emerged from a study of CXCR3-negative and CXCR3-positive naive CD8 T cells. Turning to the study itself: Sequencing gave some 140 million TRB reads overall, about 1.5 +/- 0.3 million per library. Study-wide findings and caveats: CXCR3-positive naive cells carried more hydrophobic TRB CDR3s than CXCR3-negative naive cells did. Each naive subset displayed comparably high diversity, whereas memory CD8+ cells displayed much lower diversity. Cryopreserved PBMCs had partly decreased CXCR3 expression; fresh PBMCs were used in most assays.

Naive CD8+ T cells had a CD45RO-CCR7+CD27+CD95- phenotype. UMI-tagged TRB cDNA libraries were built via 5' RACE. One entry per CDR3 protein, without DNA, is what TCRdb gives after re-calling the 5' RACE reads. Recorded for this sample: around 84,000 distinct CDR3 sequences. In regard to this clonotype: Antigen: not known.

This CDR3 is built from 15 residues. Looked up from germline, CDR1 is MGHRA and CDR2 is YSYEKL. This clonotype was sampled from a human donor in good health. Some clones in this sample may be carry-over from other donors' samples. Sequenced: naive CXCR3+ CD8+ T cells from blood. Subset specified: CD45RO-CCR7+CD27+CD95- naive CD8+ T cells expressing CXCR3 (TNR3+). The V call is TRBV4-1, the J call TRBJ2-7; with no DNA, the TCRdb D assignment of TRBD1 cannot be verified. The CDR3 sequence: CASSQFQGSSYEQYF.